The entry below gives a single TCR beta chain sequence along with its context. The antigen it binds to is not known. There are no base qualities to consult, and no much larger clone falls within one base. Another Seattle source contributed samples from volunteer blood donors who had recovered from COVID-19. The collaborating institutions used their own protocols to collect whole blood in K2EDTA tubes. Collaborator samples were shipped for TCRbeta analysis as frozen whole blood, isolated PBMCs, or DNA extracted from either sample type. This specimen belongs to a study of blood T cell repertoires in COVID-19 (TCRdb year 2020). Turning to the overall study: Samples covering the acute and convalescent phases of COVID-19 were provided by collaborators in the United States, Italy and Spain. The samples were drawn from two sources: the first 160 participants of the ongoing ImmuneRACE study, and 1,200 or so subjects contributed by 6 global collaborators. Where available, HLA class I and class II types were taken from metadata supplied by the sample provider and were not determined by assay-based typing. The sample metadata nearly always contained a de-identified subject ID, COVID-19 status, age in years and sex. A freely available public database, intended as a resource for researchers studying the immune response to SARS-CoV-2, is where the repertoires were released. The material from the prospective study consisted of cDNA or gDNA derived from T cells, B-cell-depleted T cells, or PBMCs. Subjects who had been exposed to COVID-19, were actively infected with it, or had recovered from it provided the deeply sampled blood TCRbeta repertoires that made up the dataset.

In the germline V gene (reference sequence), CDR1 corresponds to MNHEY and CDR2 to SMNVEV. V is pruned by 6 bases and J by 5 bases, leaving 10 bases of the junction without a gene match. The CDR3 measures 16 amino acids from cysteine to phenylalanine. CDR3 DNA only is kept here, 48 bases in frame from base 1. TCRbeta CDR3 regions were amplified from genomic DNA using the immunoSEQ Assay, a bias-controlled multiplex PCR. In the source study's methods: The number of nucleated cells in each sample was estimated from the amplification of reference gene primers within the assay. Sequence reads were collapsed and filtered to measure the absolute abundance of every unique TCRbeta CDR3 rearrangement. For each sample, productive Simpson clonality was calculated by taking the square root of Simpson's diversity index across productive rearrangements. Entries here come from immuneACCESS through TCRdb and include only in-frame sequences with V and J called. Some clones fail to appear in such tables; in the studies checked, an unresolved V gene covers under half of the shortfall, and the cause of the remainder is unknown. V, J and clone size reflect that table, while D and trimming were determined from the DNA. The sample table records about 250,000 clones; approximately 89% of these occur just once. 4.6% of the sample comes from the top ten.

Study-wide findings and limitations: The amount of clinical and demographic metadata varied by source and participant and was provided uncurated.

Sequencing was done on a sample of peripheral blood. The receptor chain draws on TRBV27 and TRBJ2-1, with 10 junctional bases fitting TRBD2. This sequence originates from a woman between 40 and 50 years old who had recovered from COVID-19. The CDR3 reads CASSEQGTSDHNEQFF. The sequenced DNA is TGTGCCAGCAGCGAACAAGGGACTAGCGACCACAATGAGCAGTTCTTC.